A single sample is the source of the 13 T cell receptor beta chains below, sequenced in a study of control samples from healthy donors and cancer patients. The protocol was immunoSEQ multiplex PCR, while the TCRdb copy is restricted to in-frame clones and leaves out a portion. The sample holds 74,000 or so clones, 89% seen once. Input material: blood. These receptors originate from a man aged 50-59 years in good health.

This clone has more than one count but fewer than ten. CDR3 region: CATSRSEVKSYEQYF. As DNA, the CDR3 is TGTGCCACCAGCAGATCGGAAGTAAAGTCCTACGAGCAGTACTTC. The rearrangement uses TRBV15 and TRBJ2-7, with no clear D. V lost 2 bases to trimming and J lost 1 base, with 12 bases between them. The germline V gene encodes CDR1 LNHNV and CDR2 YYDKDF (reference sequence). The CDR3 is 15 amino acids.

The V and J genes are TRBV6-1 and TRBJ1-2, with D possibly being TRBD1 (5 bases). Germline CDR1 reads MNHNS; CDR2 reads SASEGT. The CDR3 spans 16 residues. With 2 bases removed from V and 2 bases from J, the gap between germline ends came to 15 bases. In DNA, the CDR3 is TGTGCCAGCAGTGAAAGGACGGGGCTGGAGAACTATGGCTACACCTTC. Translating gives CASSERTGLENYGYTF.

This sequence joins TRBV7-8 and TRBJ2-7, with 7 bases lining up with TRBD1. Per the germline V gene, CDR1 is SGHVS and CDR2 is FQNEAQ. The V and J ends lost 4 bases and 3 bases, in that order; junction bases with no gene match: 6. The CDR3 has 14 amino acids. CDR3 sequence reads: CASSSRGSVYEQYF. The CDR3 DNA sequence: TGTGCCAGCAGCTCCAGGGGGTCGGTCTACGAGCAGTACTTC.

The rearrangement uses TRBV19 and TRBJ2-5; D might be TRBD1 (6 bases). Per germline, CDR1 LNHDA and CDR2 SQIVND (reference sequence). This CDR3 has 15 amino acids. V lost 2 bases and J 5 bases, leaving 15 bases between the germline ends. CDR3 DNA: TGTGCCAGTAGTATAAAGATAGGGGGTCTGGAGACCCAGTACTTC. Its translation: CASSIKIGGLETQYF. Drawing the rest from reference TRBV19 and TRBJ2-5, the complete variable domain is DGGITQSPKYLFRKEGQNVTLSCEQNLNHDAMYWYRQDPGQGLRLIYYSQIVNDFQKGDIAEGYSVSREKKESFPLTVTSAQKNPTAFYLCASSIKIGGLETQYFGPGTRLLVL.

V is TRBV9 and J is TRBJ2-4; 9 nucleotides match TRBD1. There are 18 residues in the CDR3. Germline CDR1 SGDLS, CDR2 YYNGEE. The J segment lost 7 bases and the V segment lost 0 bases, leaving 14 bases of the junction unmatched. The CDR3 DNA follows: TGTGCCAGCAGCGTAGAGCCCGGGACAGGGAATTTTGGGAACATTCAGTACTTC. It specifies CASSVEPGTGNFGNIQYF.

The rearrangement joins TRBV5-1 to TRBJ2-7; no reliable D call. Germline CDR1 reads SGHRS; CDR2 reads YFSETQ. The CDR3 has 14 residues. V was trimmed by 0 bases and J by 2 bases, leaving 9 bases between them. The CDR3 nucleotides read TGCGCCAGCAGCTTGGAAACTTTACCCTACGAGCAGTACTTC. Translated: CASSLETLPYEQYF.

This chain uses TRBV7-3 with TRBJ2-2, with 8 bases aligning to TRBD2. From germline, CDR1 is SGHTA and CDR2 FQGTGA. This CDR3 is 17 amino acids long. Losses at the gene ends were 4 bases for V and 3 bases for J; bases not matched to a gene: 10. CDR3 sequence reads: CASSSPEAGGDTGELFF. In nucleotides, the CDR3 is TGTGCCAGCAGCTCCCCAGAGGCGGGGGGCGACACCGGGGAGCTGTTTTTT.

The V and J genes are TRBV12-3 or TRBV12-4 and TRBJ1-6; 8 nucleotides match TRBD1. Germline trimming cut 6 bases from V and 7 bases from J; bases unmatched to any gene: 2. This CDR3 has 13 amino acids. In DNA form, the CDR3 reads TGTGCCAGCAGCCAGGGGGCCAATTCACCCCTCCACTTT. This sequence encodes CASSQGANSPLHF.

V gene TRBV11-2 combines with J gene TRBJ2-1, with 11 bases matching TRBD2. From germline, CDR1 is SGHAT and CDR2 FQNNGV. This CDR3 region has 15 residues. Germline trimming cut 5 bases from V and 9 bases from J; bases unmatched to any gene: 9. The CDR3 loop is CASSITSGGSGEQFF. CDR3 DNA sequence: TGTGCCAGCAGCATAACTAGCGGGGGTTCCGGTGAGCAGTTCTTC.

The V call is TRBV3-1 (or the pseudogene TRBV3-2), the J call TRBJ2-1; weak D call: TRBD1 (7 bases). The CDR3 length is 15 residues. V lost 1 base and J 6 bases, leaving 13 bases between the germline ends. Germline CDR1 reads LGHDT; CDR2 reads YNNKEL (reference sequence). CDR3 nucleotide sequence: TGTGCCAGCAGCCAAGGCGGCAGGGGGGTCAATGAGCAGTTCTTC. Protein product: CASSQGGRGVNEQFF.

The chain is built from TRBV18 and TRBJ1-6; 9 bases align to TRBD1. V lost 3 bases to trimming and J lost 6 bases; unmatched junction nucleotides: 6. Germline V gene lookup returns CDR1 KGHSH and CDR2 LQKENI. This CDR3 is 16 amino acids long. The CDR3 sequence: CASSPQQGARNSPLHF. DNA for the CDR3: TGTGCCAGCTCACCCCAACAGGGGGCCCGTAATTCACCCCTCCACTTT.

The chain is built from TRBV5-1 and TRBJ2-1, with TRBD2 matching 9 bases. CDR3 length: 16 residues. Germline lookup yields CDR1 SGHRS and CDR2 YFSETQ. V was pared by 6 bases and J by 0 bases, with 7 bases of the junction left unmatched. The CDR3 DNA reads TGCGCCAGCATCGCGGGGGGGCATAGCTCCTACAATGAGCAGTTCTTC. Its translation: CASIAGGHSSYNEQFF. The whole variable domain, remainder taken from reference TRBV5-1 and TRBJ2-1, is KAGVTQTPRYLIKTRGQQVTLSCSPISGHRSVSWYQQTPGQGLQFLFEYFSETQRNKGNFPGRFSGRQFSNSRSEMNVSTLELGDSALYLCASIAGGHSSYNEQFFGPGTRLTVL.

V usage is TRBV30 and J usage is TRBJ1-6; 9 bases are shared with TRBD1. This CDR3 is built from 15 residues. V lost 6 bases and J lost 7; bases outside the gene matches: 10. Germline loops: CDR1 GTSNPN, CDR2 SVGIG (reference sequence). CDR3 loop: CACTSGQGFNSPLHF. In nucleotides, the CDR3 is TGTGCCTGTACTTCGGGACAGGGTTTCAATTCACCCCTCCACTTT.